The 29 T cell receptor beta chains reported below all come from one sample, sequenced in a study of cytomegalovirus exposure and HLA in healthy donors. The PCR contained 60 Vbeta and 13 Jbeta primers. Here immunoSEQ multiplex PCR was the method, and the copy in TCRdb shows in-frame clones only, minus some. The profile shows about 160,000 clones, about 71% of them singletons. The sample taken for sequencing was PBMCs. The receptors originated from a woman aged 25 to 39 in good health and CMV-seronegative.

This clone was found a few times. The rearrangement links TRBV7-2 to TRBJ1-1, with unresolved D. The V end lost 5 bases, the J end lost 2 bases, and 9 bases lay between the germline ends. Per germline, CDR1 SGHTA and CDR2 FQGNSA. This CDR3 spans 13 amino acids. The CDR3: CASSPQNNTEAFF. CDR3 DNA sequence: TGTGCCAGCAGCCCACAGAATAACACTGAAGCTTTCTTT.

V is TRBV7-6 and J is TRBJ2-5; D perhaps matches TRBD1 (6 bases). Looked up from germline, CDR1 is SGHVS and CDR2 is FNYEAQ. The CDR3 spans 16 residues. Deletions cut 1 base from V and 5 bases from J, with 17 bases between. CDR3 in amino acids: CASSLGDIGSWETQYF. The DNA of the CDR3 is TGTGCCAGCAGCTTAGGGGACATCGGGTCTTGGGAGACCCAGTACTTC.

The chain employs TRBV7-2 and TRBJ2-1, with D possibly matching TRBD1 (5 bases). The CDR3 contains 13 residues. Trimming removed 3 bases from V and 7 bases from J, with 10 bases in between. CDR1 SGHTA and CDR2 FQGNSA come from the germline V gene. The DNA of the CDR3 is TGTGCCAGCAGCTTGTCAGGGTTGAATGAGCAGTTCTTC. This gives the protein CASSLSGLNEQFF. Drawing the rest from reference TRBV7-2 and TRBJ2-1, the complete variable domain is GAGVSQSPSNKVTEKGKDVELRCDPISGHTALYWYRQSLGQGLEFLIYFQGNSAPDKSGLPSDRFSAERTGGSVSTLTIQRTQQEDSAVYLCASSLSGLNEQFFGPGTRLTVL.

V usage is TRBV6-5 and J usage is TRBJ1-2, with 7 bases fitting TRBD1. CDR3 length: 15 residues. From germline, CDR1 is MNHEY and CDR2 SVGAGI. The J segment lost 4 bases and the V segment lost 6 bases, leaving 11 bases of the junction unmatched. CDR3 region: CASSPRTQGVYGYTF. CDR3 nucleotides: TGTGCCAGCAGCCCTCGGACGCAGGGGGTCTATGGCTACACCTTC.

Worth noting for this clone: The same CDR3 arises from other DNA sequences in this sample as well. The V and J genes are TRBV28 and TRBJ2-7, with a tentative D call TRBD2 (5 bases). V shed 3 bases and J shed 1 base, with 10 bases lying between them. The CDR3 totals 14 residues. Per germline, CDR1 MDHEN and CDR2 SYDVKM. The CDR3, as DNA: TGTGCCAGCAGTTTTTCCGGGAATTCCTACGAGCAGTACTTC. Its translation: CASSFSGNSYEQYF.

The chain carries TRBV7-2 and TRBJ1-5; no definite D call. This CDR3 has 13 amino acids. The germline V gene encodes CDR1 SGHTA and CDR2 FQGNSA. V was clipped by 2 bases and J by 1 base, with 3 bases between them. The CDR3 region is CASSLTSNQPQHF. CDR3 in DNA: TGTGCCAGCAGCTTAACAAGCAATCAGCCCCAGCATTTT. Full variable domain (remainder filled in from reference TRBV7-2 and TRBJ1-5): GAGVSQSPSNKVTEKGKDVELRCDPISGHTALYWYRQSLGQGLEFLIYFQGNSAPDKSGLPSDRFSAERTGGSVSTLTIQRTQQEDSAVYLCASSLTSNQPQHFGDGTRLSIL.

The genes are TRBV7-8 and TRBJ2-1; 14 nucleotides agree with TRBD2. The CDR3 covers 15 residues. Germline V gene data show CDR1 as SGHVS and CDR2 as FQNEAQ. V lost 3 bases to trimming and J lost 9 bases; unmatched junction nucleotides: 4. The CDR3 protein is CASSLGLAGAPEQFF. The DNA of the CDR3 is TGTGCCAGCAGCTTGGGACTAGCGGGAGCTCCTGAGCAGTTCTTC.

The chain uses TRBV7-3 and TRBJ2-3, with D perhaps TRBD1 (5 bases). This CDR3 is 16 amino acids long. Trimming removed 2 bases at V and 6 bases at J, with 18 bases between. Per the germline V gene, CDR1 is SGHTA and CDR2 is FQGTGA. The CDR3 DNA sequence: TGTGCCAGCAGCTTATTACAGGCGACAGATTCCGATACGCAGTATTTT. Translated, it gives CASSLLQATDSDTQYF.

Comments on this clone: The conserved final phenylalanine or tryptophan is absent from the CDR3, which likely points to a read error. The chain carries TRBV4-1 and TRBJ2-7; 7 bases fit TRBD1. Germline V gives CDR1 MGHRA, CDR2 YSYEKL. J gave up 1 base and V 3 bases, and 9 bases lay outside the gene matches. This CDR3 is built from 16 residues. In nucleotides, the CDR3 is TGCGCCAGCAGCCATCCATCCCGGGACAGATCCTACGAGCAGTACCTC. Its protein product is CASSHPSRDRSYEQYL.

The chain is built from TRBV29-1 and TRBJ2-1; 9 positions agree with TRBD2. The V and J ends lost 7 bases and 5 bases, in that order; junction bases with no gene match: 6. The germline V gene has CDR1 SQVTM and CDR2 ANQGSEA. The CDR3 has 13 amino acids. CDR3 protein: CSGVAGAHNEQFF. The CDR3 coding sequence is TGCAGCGGAGTAGCGGGAGCCCACAATGAGCAGTTCTTC.

The rearrangement uses TRBV27 and TRBJ1-4; the D is unclear. The CDR3 covers 13 residues. The V end was cut by 6 bases, the J end by 8 bases, with 13 bases between. Germline V gene lookup returns CDR1 MNHEY and CDR2 SMNVEV (reference sequence). CDR3 nucleotide sequence: TGTGCCAGCAGCTCTCCGGGAGGGGAAAAACTGTTTTTT. Translating gives CASSSPGGEKLFF.

This rearrangement joins TRBV28 to TRBJ1-6, with D possibly being TRBD1 (6 bases). The CDR3 spans 14 residues. Trimming pared 2 bases from V and 8 bases from J, leaving 10 bases between. Germline V gene data show CDR1 as MDHEN and CDR2 as SYDVKM. CDR3 nucleotides: TGTGCCAGCAGTTTACCGACAGGAGATTCACCCCTCCACTTT. Its protein is CASSLPTGDSPLHF.

The CDR3 DNA reads as TGTGCCTGGACTTTGGGAAGCGGGCACGAGCAGTACTTC. It is translated as CAWTLGSGHEQYF. The chain recombines TRBV30 with TRBJ2-7; possible D gene TRBD2, 6 bases. CDR1 is GTSNPN, CDR2 SVGIG, per germline (reference sequence). Trimming took off 4 bases at V and 5 bases at J, with 15 bases between the two ends. The CDR3 is 13 amino acids.

This clone has just a few counts. The rearrangement links TRBV10-3 to TRBJ1-5; the D gene is possibly TRBD1 (6 bases). V was pared by 0 bases and J by 5 bases, with 20 bases between. CDR1 and CDR2 (germline): ENHRY, SYGVKD. This CDR3 is built from 18 residues. CDR3 sequence (DNA): TGTGCCATCAGTGAGTCGCACACCGGGACATCAGGATATCAGCCCCAGCATTTT. Its protein product is CAISESHTGTSGYQPQHF.

In the case of this clone: Other DNA sequences in the same sample also yield this CDR3. This rearrangement joins TRBV5-4 to TRBJ2-7; 9 nucleotides line up with TRBD1. Trimming at V came to 3 bases and at J to 6 bases, leaving 10 bases not matched to a gene. The germline gives CDR1 SGHNT, CDR2 YYREEE (reference sequence). The CDR3 totals 15 residues. CDR3 coding DNA: TGTGCCAGCAGCTCCTCGGGACAGGGTAAGAGCGAGCAGTACTTC. It translates to CASSSSGQGKSEQYF.

The chain has TRBV30 and TRBJ1-1, with D unclear. Trimming left V 4 bases short and J 0 bases short, with 9 bases between. Germline values: CDR1 GTSNPN, CDR2 SVGIG (reference sequence). This CDR3 has 13 residues. The CDR3 loop is CAWNLNMNTEAFF. The DNA for the CDR3 is TGTGCCTGGAATCTGAACATGAACACTGAAGCTTTCTTT.

DNA of the CDR3: TGTGCCAGTAGTATAGGGTGGGAGAAAGATACGCAGTATTTT. Translated: CASSIGWEKDTQYF. The chain uses TRBV19 and TRBJ2-3; tentatively, D is TRBD2 (5 bases). The CDR3 extends over 14 amino acids. Trimming took 1 base from V and 5 from J, leaving 10 bases between them. Germline V gene data show CDR1 as LNHDA and CDR2 as SQIVND (reference sequence).

J is TRBJ2-1 and V is TRBV5-1, with 7 positions matching TRBD1. The CDR3 has 14 amino acids. V gave up 3 bases and J gave up 5 bases; unmatched junction bases: 5. CDR1 and CDR2 from the germline V gene are SGHRS and YFSETQ. Here the CDR3 DNA reads TGCGCCAGCAGCTATGGGACAGCTGACAATGAGCAGTTCTTC. Residues: CASSYGTADNEQFF.

The rearrangement uses TRBV19 and TRBJ2-7; D is unclear. CDR1 and CDR2 (germline): LNHDA, SQIVND (reference sequence). The CDR3 sequence is 13 residues long. Trimming took off 4 bases at V and 3 bases at J, with 10 bases between the two ends. The CDR3 bases are TGTGCCAGTAGTACCACCCCGGGCTACGAGCAGTACTTC. Translating gives CASSTTPGYEQYF.

The rearrangement joins TRBV29-1 to TRBJ1-1; D unresolved. Germline values: CDR1 SQVTM, CDR2 ANQGSEA. The ends were cut back, 2 bases at V and 3 bases at J, with 7 bases in the middle. CDR3 size: 12 residues. The CDR3 nucleotides are TGCAGCGTTGAATACAGCCACACTGAAGCTTTCTTT. Translation: CSVEYSHTEAFF.

V is TRBV7-2 and J is TRBJ2-7; D perhaps matches TRBD2 (5 bases). The CDR3 sequence is 12 residues long. The germline V gene encodes CDR1 SGHTA and CDR2 FQGNSA. V lost 4 bases and J lost 2, with 6 bases in between. The CDR3 nucleotides read TGTGCCAGCAGCTGGGGAGCCTACGAGCAGTACTTC. Translated: CASSWGAYEQYF.

J is TRBJ2-2 and V is TRBV29-1; perhaps TRBD2 as D (6 bases). Germline values: CDR1 SQVTM, CDR2 ANQGSEA. Trimming shortened V by 6 bases and J by 4 bases, and 12 bases separated the two germline ends. The CDR3 spans 13 residues. This CDR3 reads CSVYPGATGELFF. CDR3 DNA sequence: TGCAGCGTCTATCCGGGAGCCACCGGGGAGCTGTTTTTT.

This chain joins TRBV6-1 and TRBJ1-5; tentative D call: TRBD1 (5 bases). V dropped 0 bases and J dropped 5 bases, with 8 bases sitting between them. The CDR3 contains 14 residues. The germline V gene encodes CDR1 MNHNS and CDR2 SASEGT. The CDR3 sequence is CASSEAGGDQPQHF. The CDR3 DNA follows: TGTGCCAGCAGTGAAGCGGGGGGAGATCAGCCCCAGCATTTT.

A single count supports this clone. This sample includes further DNA sequences coding for the same CDR3. J is TRBJ1-1 and V is TRBV2; D gene unclear. This CDR3 has 14 residues. Germline V gives CDR1 SNHLY, CDR2 FYNNEI. Trimming removed 4 bases from V and 2 bases from J, with 11 bases in between. The CDR3 coding sequence is TGTGCCAGCAGTGTCCAAGGGAGTAACACTGAAGCTTTCTTT. Translation gives CASSVQGSNTEAFF.

The CDR3, as DNA: TGTGCCAGCAGGATAGACGGGGACTCTGGGGCCAACGTCCTGACTTTC. This gives the protein CASRIDGDSGANVLTF. The chain joins TRBV28 to TRBJ2-6; D may be TRBD2 (5 bases). Deletions cut 6 bases from V and 0 bases from J, with 12 bases between. CDR1 MDHEN and CDR2 SYDVKM come from the germline V gene. The CDR3 extends over 16 amino acids.

The gene calls are TRBV18 and TRBJ2-7; D is uncertain. The CDR3 extends over 13 amino acids. CDR1 is KGHSH, CDR2 LQKENI, per germline. Between the trimmed V and J ends, which lost 0 bases and 4 bases, there was a span of 7 bases. The CDR3 loop reads CASSPPGVYEQYF. CDR3 coding DNA: TGTGCCAGCTCACCACCGGGCGTTTACGAGCAGTACTTC.

The chain links TRBV4-2 to TRBJ1-1, with D hard to call. The V gene lost 7 bases and the J gene lost 1 base, with 4 bases spanning the gap. This CDR3 comprises 11 residues. Germline V gene data show CDR1 as LGHNA and CDR2 as YNFKEQ. CDR3 sequence reads: CASTRNTEAFF. CDR3 coding DNA: TGTGCCAGCACGAGGAACACTGAAGCTTTCTTT.

In DNA form, the CDR3 reads TGCGCCAGCAGCCAAACTGGGGCTGAGCAGTTCTTC. This sequence encodes CASSQTGAEQFF. The chain has TRBV4-3 and TRBJ2-1; weak D call: TRBD1 (5 bases). The germline V and J ends were trimmed by 2 bases and 9 bases, with 8 bases remaining between them. The CDR3 runs to 12 residues. Germline CDR1 LGHNA, CDR2 YSLEER.

The gene calls are TRBV25-1 and TRBJ1-4; possibly TRBD1 for D (6 bases). The CDR3 spans 15 residues. Germline CDR1 reads MGHDK; CDR2 reads SYGVNS. The V end lost 4 bases, the J end lost 7 bases, and 16 bases lay between the germline ends. CDR3 region: CASSGTRGSLEKLFF. The CDR3 DNA follows: TGTGCCAGCAGTGGGACCAGGGGATCCCTTGAAAAACTGTTTTTT.